These 20 T cell receptor beta chains originate from one sample sequenced in a study of naive and memory T cell subsets. Amplification of ligated cDNA took four PCR rounds with SP2 and nested alpha and beta constant primers. TCRdb passed the 5' RACE reads through MiXCR, listing each CDR3 protein once. Among 55,000 to 65,000 distinct CDR3 sequences listed, approximately 8.5% were seen once. The library had UMIs added by 3' ligation of an oligonucleotide to TCR cDNA. Receptor source: a female donor in good health.

The genes are TRBV6-1 and TRBJ2-1; the D gene could be TRBD1 or TRBD2 (5 bases each). The CDR3 is made up of 15 amino acids. Germline loops: CDR1 MNHNS, CDR2 SASEGT. V gave up 7 bases and J gave up 2 bases, with 15 bases separating them. CDR3 nucleotides: TGTGCCAGCACCCCCATGGGGGAAACCTACAATGAGCAGTTCTTC. This codes for CASTPMGETYNEQFF.

In regard to this clonotype: Germline and junction disagree at one end, which may indicate a read error. The chain recombines TRBV5-1 with TRBJ2-3; TRBD2 matches 10 bases. Germline CDR1 reads SGHRS; CDR2 reads YFSETQ. This CDR3 is 18 amino acids long. The CDR3 DNA sequence: TGCGCCAGCAGCTTGGGCCTAGCGGGGGCCAAAAGCACAGATACGCGGTATTTT. Its translation is CASSLGLAGAKSTDTRYF.

With regard to this clonotype: A clone one base away is much larger, so this may be a read error. V is TRBV28 and J is TRBJ1-3; possible D gene TRBD1, 5 bases. This CDR3 comprises 17 residues. Germline CDR1 is MDHEN and CDR2 is SYDVKM. The CDR3 DNA sequence: TGTACCAGCAGTTTCTCCGTTACGGGGGTGGTCGGAAACACCATATATTTT. It translates to CTSSFSVTGVVGNTIYF. Full variable domain (rest looked up from reference TRBV28 and TRBJ1-3): DVKVTQSSRYLVKRTGEKVFLECVQDMDHENMFWYRQDPGLGLRLIYFSYDVKMKEKGDIPEGYSVSREKKERFSLILESASTNQTSMYLCTSSFSVTGVVGNTIYFGEGSWLTVV.

The chain is built from TRBV28 and TRBJ1-5; D gene ambiguous. The CDR3 covers 14 residues. Germline values: CDR1 MDHEN, CDR2 SYDVKM. The germline V and J ends were trimmed by 6 bases and 5 bases, with 14 bases remaining between them. This CDR3 reads CASREGYRDQPQHF. In DNA form, the CDR3 reads TGTGCCAGCAGGGAAGGGTATCGTGATCAGCCCCAGCATTTT.

About this clonotype: Given a much more abundant clone one base away, this may be a read error. The genes are TRBV28 and TRBJ1-3, with 7 nucleotides matching TRBD1. The CDR3 consists of 14 residues. Per germline, CDR1 MDHEN and CDR2 SYDVKM. The CDR3 DNA is TGTGCCAGCAGTATAACAGGGGCTGGAGACACCATATATTTT. It translates to CASSITGAGDTIYF.

This clonotype was detected many times. This chain joins TRBV4-1 and TRBJ1-2, with 11 bases fitting TRBD1. This CDR3 has 19 residues. Trimming cost V 2 bases and J 4 bases; bases outside gene matches: 15. The germline V gene encodes CDR1 MGHRA and CDR2 YSYEKL. DNA for the CDR3: TGCGCCAGCAGCCAAAGAATTAGGGGACAGGGGGTTTTTGGCTATGGCTACACCTTC. Translating gives CASSQRIRGQGVFGYGYTF.

This clonotype was picked up a small number of times. The rearrangement joins TRBV2 to TRBJ2-3; D may be TRBD1 or TRBD2 (5 bases each). V lost 4 bases, J lost 3 bases, and 14 bases lay in between. Looked up from germline, CDR1 is SNHLY and CDR2 is FYNNEI. There are 15 residues in the CDR3. CDR3 in DNA: TGTGCCAGCAGTGTTACCTTGGGACGTACAGATACGCAGTATTTT. Its translation is CASSVTLGRTDTQYF.

This clonotype was seen a handful of times. V usage is TRBV6-1 and J usage is TRBJ2-7; D is ambiguous. V lost 8 bases and J lost 0, with 5 bases in between. Germline V gene sequence: CDR1 MNHNS, CDR2 SASEGT. The CDR3 length is 11 residues. CDR3 sequence reads: CASAFSYEQYF. As DNA, the CDR3 is TGTGCCAGCGCCTTCTCCTACGAGCAGTACTTC.

This clonotype was counted a few times. The rearrangement links TRBV28 to TRBJ1-1; D is undetermined. Trimming stripped 3 bases from V and 6 bases from J, with 11 bases between. The V gene's germline CDR1 is MDHEN and CDR2 SYDVKM. The CDR3 has 13 amino acids. CDR3 residues: CASSFWASPEAFF. The CDR3 DNA reads TGTGCCAGCAGTTTTTGGGCATCCCCTGAAGCTTTCTTT.

Only a few counts were recorded for this clonotype. The rearrangement links TRBV18 to TRBJ1-5; D is possibly TRBD1 (5 bases). CDR1 is KGHSH, CDR2 LQKENI, per germline. This CDR3 comprises 16 residues. The ends were cut back, 3 bases at V and 5 bases at J, with 17 bases in the middle. CDR3: CASSPPGRRVYQPQHF. In nucleotides, the CDR3 is TGTGCCAGCTCACCCCCGGGACGGCGGGTGTATCAGCCCCAGCATTTT.

The J gene is TRBJ2-1, the V gene TRBV2; D might be TRBD2 (6 bases). Looked up from germline, CDR1 is SNHLY and CDR2 is FYNNEI. Trimming removed 5 bases at V and 4 bases at J, with 15 bases between. This CDR3 region has 15 residues. This chain's CDR3 is CASSRGSPGYNEQFF. As DNA, the CDR3 is TGTGCCAGCAGTCGGGGGTCCCCGGGGTACAATGAGCAGTTCTTC.

This clonotype was found a few times. This sequence joins TRBV2 and TRBJ1-2, with TRBD1 matching 7 bases. The CDR3 consists of 14 residues. V shed 1 base, J shed 2 bases, and the junction held 1 base outside the gene matches. The V gene's germline CDR1 is SNHLY and CDR2 FYNNEI. For the CDR3, the DNA is TGTGCCAGCAGTGAAGTGGACAGGAACTATGGCTACACCTTC. Encoded protein: CASSEVDRNYGYTF.

The sample holds many counts of this clonotype. CDR3 DNA sequence: TGTGCCACCAGTGTTAAAACGGGAGTATTGGGTAATGAGCAGTTCTTC. Translating it yields CATSVKTGVLGNEQFF. The J gene is TRBJ2-1, the V gene TRBV24-1; D is possibly TRBD2 (6 bases). With 5 bases removed from V and 7 bases from J, the gap between germline ends came to 20 bases. Germline CDR1 and CDR2: KGHDR and SFDVKD. CDR3 size: 16 residues.

V is TRBV3-1 and J is TRBJ1-5; a possible D gene is TRBD1 (6 bases). The CDR3 has 15 amino acids. From germline, CDR1 is LGHDT and CDR2 YNNKEL (reference sequence). V was clipped by 0 bases and J by 3 bases, with 9 bases between them. The CDR3 DNA reads as TGTGCCAGCAGCCAAGATGGACAGAACAATCAGCCCCAGCATTTT. This encodes CASSQDGQNNQPQHF.

Only a few counts were recorded for this clonotype. The chain uses TRBV19 and TRBJ2-1; 7 bases are a match to TRBD1. The junction had 5 bases not matched to a gene; V was cut back by 5 bases and J by 1 base. In germline, CDR1 is LNHDA, CDR2 SQIVND (reference sequence). The CDR3 totals 15 residues. DNA for the CDR3: TGTGCCAGTAGTCCATCGACAGGGTCCTACAATGAGCAGTTCTTC. Its translation: CASSPSTGSYNEQFF.

This clonotype was found a few times. The chain uses TRBV30 and TRBJ2-5; either TRBD1 or TRBD2 may supply D (5 bases each). CDR1 and CDR2 (germline): GTSNPN, SVGIG (reference sequence). Trimming removed 5 bases at V and 5 bases at J, with 15 bases between. The CDR3 totals 13 residues. CDR3 sequence (DNA): TGTGCCTGGGGGGCGGGCGGGCCCGAGACCCAGTACTTC. It translates to CAWGAGGPETQYF.

Comment on this clonotype: A read error may be the cause here, since a much bigger clone is one base away. V usage is TRBV28 and J usage is TRBJ1-5, with unresolved D. From germline, CDR1 is MDHEN and CDR2 SYDVKM. This CDR3 has 15 amino acids. The CDR3 DNA reads as TGTGCCAGCAGTTCCCCCTGGGGTGGCAATAAGCCCCAGCATTTT. It is translated as CASSSPWGGNKPQHF.

This clonotype came up a few times. V is TRBV12-3 or TRBV12-4 and J is TRBJ1-2; 7 bases fit TRBD1. V lost 4 bases and J lost 0; bases outside the gene matches: 11. This CDR3 contains 17 residues. CDR3 nucleotides: TGTGCCAGCAGTTCACTCTCCGGGACAGCAACTAACTATGGCTACACCTTC. It translates to CASSSLSGTATNYGYTF.

This clonotype was seen a handful of times. The gene calls are TRBV19 and TRBJ2-2; 7 bases fit TRBD1. V was pared by 5 bases and J by 1 base, with 7 bases of the junction left unmatched. Germline V gene lookup returns CDR1 LNHDA and CDR2 SQIVND (reference sequence). The CDR3 totals 16 residues. The CDR3 loop reads CASSHRDRRNTGELFF. As DNA, the CDR3 is TGTGCCAGTAGTCACCGGGACAGAAGGAACACCGGGGAGCTGTTTTTT.

The chain combines TRBV9 with TRBJ2-1; TRBD2 matches 10 bases. The CDR3 consists of 18 residues. J was trimmed by 9 bases and V by 0 bases; bases with no gene match: 15. Germline lookup yields CDR1 SGDLS and CDR2 YYNGEE. This CDR3 is CASSVATRAGGLLGEQFF. The DNA of the CDR3 is TGTGCCAGCAGCGTAGCTACGAGAGCGGGGGGGCTTTTAGGTGAGCAGTTCTTC.